These 25 T cell receptor beta chains were all obtained from the same sample, sequenced in a study of CD8+ T cells in alopecia areata. It was cDNA, reverse transcribed from extracted RNA, that served as the sequencing template. Libraries were prepared by immunoSEQ multiplex PCR; TCRdb keeps only in-frame clonotypes and omits some of them. The profile shows 100,000 to 130,000 clones, 45% to 70% of them singletons. The specimen was CD8+ T cells sorted from blood. These receptors originate from a human donor in good health.

This clone was counted a few times. The rearrangement uses TRBV4-3 and TRBJ2-3, with 8 bases matching TRBD2. V was pared by 4 bases and J by 3 bases, with 9 bases of the junction left unmatched. This CDR3 is built from 16 residues. Looked up from germline, CDR1 is LGHNA and CDR2 is YSLEER. CDR3 nucleotides: TGCGCCAGCAGCCGTAATCCCCCGGGGGGGACAGATACGCAGTATTTT. This gives the protein CASSRNPPGGTDTQYF.

The chain recombines TRBV13 with TRBJ2-7; D not certain. The CDR3 consists of 14 residues. The germline V gene has CDR1 PRHDT and CDR2 FYEKMQ (reference sequence). V shed 3 bases and J shed 2 bases, with 11 bases lying between them. CDR3 residues: CASSLGTPPYEQYF. CDR3 nucleotides: TGTGCCAGCAGCTTGGGCACACCTCCCTACGAGCAGTACTTC.

This clone was observed a handful of times. This chain links TRBV9 with TRBJ1-6, with a possible D match to TRBD1 (5 bases). CDR3 size: 15 residues. V was cut by 3 bases and J by 1 base, with 8 bases left in between. Germline V gene sequence: CDR1 SGDLS, CDR2 YYNGEE. The CDR3, as DNA: TGTGCCAGCAGCGAAAGGGGATCCTATAATTCACCCCTCCACTTT. Translation: CASSERGSYNSPLHF.

The genes are TRBV5-1 and TRBJ2-5; D unresolved. The CDR3 has 14 residues. The V and J ends lost 4 bases and 4 bases respectively, with 14 bases between them. Germline loops: CDR1 SGHRS, CDR2 YFSETQ. CDR3 DNA: TGCGCCAGCAGCCCCGAACTCACGGGAGAGACCCAGTACTTC. Its protein is CASSPELTGETQYF.

This clone has ten or more counts. J is TRBJ2-5 and V is TRBV4-2; D possibly matches TRBD1 or TRBD2 (5 bases each). The germline V gene has CDR1 LGHNA and CDR2 YNFKEQ. The CDR3 has 15 amino acids. Trimming took 0 bases from V and 5 from J, leaving 13 bases between them. The CDR3 is CASSQERGGMETQYF. CDR3 bases: TGTGCCAGCAGCCAAGAACGTGGGGGAATGGAGACCCAGTACTTC.

The sample holds a few counts of this clone. The V call is TRBV29-1, the J call TRBJ2-2; TRBD1 is a possible D gene (5 bases). Trimming removed 5 bases at V and 5 bases at J, with 15 bases between. The CDR3 runs to 14 residues. Germline V CDR1 and CDR2: SQVTM, ANQGSEA. The CDR3 DNA sequence: TGCAGCGTTCTTGACAGCCCGAGGACCGGGGAGCTGTTTTTT. The encoded protein is CSVLDSPRTGELFF.

In its sample, this clone was seen a few times. CDR3 region: CASSPGTGYEQYF. The CDR3 DNA reads as TGTGCCAGCAGTCCCGGGACAGGCTACGAGCAGTACTTC. The chain joins TRBV27 to TRBJ2-7; TRBD1 matches 8 bases. The V gene's germline CDR1 is MNHEY and CDR2 SMNVEV (reference sequence). V gave up 5 bases and J gave up 3 bases; unmatched junction bases: 3. The CDR3 runs to 13 residues.

This clone was recorded a few times. This chain links TRBV13 with TRBJ1-2; tentatively, D is TRBD1 (6 bases). This CDR3 is 15 amino acids long. Trimming removed 5 bases at V and 3 bases at J, with 16 bases between. From germline, CDR1 is PRHDT and CDR2 FYEKMQ (reference sequence). The CDR3 DNA sequence: TGTGCCAGCAGCCCTACGACAGGCCGCCACTATGGCTACACCTTC. Translating it yields CASSPTTGRHYGYTF.

The rearrangement links TRBV29-1 to TRBJ1-2; 8 nucleotides match TRBD1. The CDR3 consists of 13 residues. Germline V gene lookup returns CDR1 SQVTM and CDR2 ANQGSEA. With 0 bases clipped from V and 7 bases from J, the junction kept 4 bases outside the gene matches. CDR3 DNA: TGCAGCGTTGAAGATCAGGGGGCGGGTGGCTACACCTTC. Protein: CSVEDQGAGGYTF.

V is TRBV29-1 and J is TRBJ1-3, with no clear D. The CDR3 extends over 14 amino acids. V was cut by 4 bases and J by 0 bases, with 10 bases left in between. Looked up from germline, CDR1 is SQVTM and CDR2 is ANQGSEA. CDR3 bases: TGCAGCGTTGCGCGACTGGGCTCTGGAAACACCATATATTTT. Translation gives CSVARLGSGNTIYF.

The chain joins TRBV9 to TRBJ2-2; no clear D gene. Germline CDR1 and CDR2: SGDLS and YYNGEE. With 0 bases removed from V and 5 bases from J, the gap between germline ends came to 8 bases. CDR3 length: 14 residues. In nucleotides, the CDR3 is TGTGCCAGCAGCGTAGAACAGCAGACCGGGGAGCTGTTTTTT. The encoded protein is CASSVEQQTGELFF.

The chain recombines TRBV4-1 with TRBJ1-2, with TRBD1 as a possible D gene (5 bases). Germline V gives CDR1 MGHRA, CDR2 YSYEKL. The CDR3 has 16 residues. V lost 1 base and J lost 4, with 16 bases in between. The DNA of the CDR3 is TGCGCCAGCAGCCAAGTGGTATCAGGGAGTGGCTATGGCTACACCTTC. Translated, it gives CASSQVVSGSGYGYTF.

A remark on this clone: The junction departs from germline at one end; a sequencing error may be responsible. The chain uses TRBV6-5 and TRBJ1-1; D is undetermined. Looked up from germline, CDR1 is MNHEY and CDR2 is SVGAGI. The CDR3 has 14 residues. The CDR3 loop reads CAISESSGYTEAFF. In DNA, the CDR3 is TGTGCCATCAGTGAGTCGTCGGGGTACACTGAAGCTTTCTTT.

This chain connects TRBV28 to TRBJ2-5; TRBD1 agrees at 7 bases. Germline V lookup: CDR1 MDHEN, CDR2 SYDVKM. With V trimmed by 5 bases and J by 2 bases, 5 bases remained unmatched. There are 14 residues in the CDR3. The CDR3, as DNA: TGTGCCAGCAGTCCAGACAGGGCACAAGAGACCCAGTACTTC. Encoded protein: CASSPDRAQETQYF.

A few counts support this clone. The gene calls are TRBV13 and TRBJ2-1; D unclear. The CDR3 consists of 12 residues. The ends were cut back, 5 bases at V and 4 bases at J, with 6 bases in the middle. In germline, CDR1 is PRHDT, CDR2 FYEKMQ (reference sequence). The CDR3 loop is CASSAQYNEQFF. CDR3 sequence (DNA): TGTGCCAGCAGCGCACAGTACAATGAGCAGTTCTTC.

The chain has TRBV2 and TRBJ2-2, with TRBD1 identical over 7 bases. V was pared by 3 bases and J by 0 bases, with 7 bases of the junction left unmatched. Germline V gives CDR1 SNHLY, CDR2 FYNNEI. There are 17 residues in the CDR3. The CDR3 DNA reads as TGTGCCAGCAGTGATGGCACAGGGGCAGCGAACACCGGGGAGCTGTTTTTT. Amino acid sequence: CASSDGTGAANTGELFF. Full variable domain (rest looked up from reference TRBV2 and TRBJ2-2): EPEVTQTPSHQVTQMGQEVILRCVPISNHLYFYWYRQILGQKVEFLVSFYNNEISEKSEIFDDQFSVERPDGSNFTLKIRSTKLEDSAMYFCASSDGTGAANTGELFFGEGSRLTVL.

V gene TRBV19 combines with J gene TRBJ2-1; D perhaps matches TRBD1 (5 bases). Germline CDR1 LNHDA, CDR2 SQIVND (reference sequence). The V and J ends lost 4 bases and 5 bases respectively, with 9 bases between them. The CDR3 loop spans 13 amino acids. The CDR3 here is CASSTGYNNEQFF. The CDR3 DNA reads TGTGCCAGTAGTACAGGGTATAACAATGAGCAGTTCTTC.

CDR3 DNA: TGTGCCAGCAGCCCTCCAGGGGGAATGAACACTGAAGCTTTCTTT. Translating gives CASSPPGGMNTEAFF. The V call is TRBV7-9, the J call TRBJ1-1, with TRBD1 matching over 7 bases. The germline V gene has CDR1 SEHNR and CDR2 FQNEAQ (reference sequence). The V and J ends lost 5 bases and 0 bases, in that order; junction bases with no gene match: 6. This CDR3 comprises 15 residues.

This clone is medium-sized in the sample. The genes are TRBV9 and TRBJ1-2; TRBD1 agrees at 9 bases. The CDR3 spans 17 residues. Trimming took 0 bases from V and 6 from J; bases not matched to a gene: 12. Germline lookup yields CDR1 SGDLS and CDR2 YYNGEE. CDR3 loop: CASSVGVTGGTSNGYTF. The CDR3 nucleotides are TGTGCCAGCAGCGTAGGGGTGACAGGGGGGACCTCGAATGGCTACACCTTC.

This clone was observed a few times. The chain joins TRBV4-1 to TRBJ2-4; perhaps TRBD2 as D (6 bases). V dropped 5 bases and J dropped 3 bases, with 20 bases sitting between them. The CDR3 sequence is 17 residues long. CDR1 and CDR2 (germline): MGHRA, YSYEKL. CDR3 in amino acids: CASSDRDSPFGKNIQYF. The CDR3 coding sequence is TGCGCCAGCAGCGACCGGGACTCCCCGTTCGGCAAAAACATTCAGTACTTC.

V and J are TRBV28 and TRBJ2-5, with no clear D. V dropped 4 bases and J dropped 7 bases, with 7 bases sitting between them. This CDR3 is 11 amino acids long. From germline, CDR1 is MDHEN and CDR2 SYDVKM. The CDR3 loop is CASSWMATQYF. As DNA, the CDR3 is TGTGCCAGCAGTTGGATGGCGACCCAGTACTTC. Full variable domain (outside the CDR3, taken from reference TRBV28 and TRBJ2-5): DVKVTQSSRYLVKRTGEKVFLECVQDMDHENMFWYRQDPGLGLRLIYFSYDVKMKEKGDIPEGYSVSREKKERFSLILESASTNQTSMYLCASSWMATQYFGPGTRLLVL.

The chain uses TRBV10-3 and TRBJ2-3; 8 bases match TRBD1. The CDR3 is 16 amino acids. Germline V lookup: CDR1 ENHRY, CDR2 SYGVKD. The junction had 3 bases not matched to a gene; V was cut back by 0 bases and J by 1 base. Here the CDR3 DNA reads TGTGCCATCAGTGAGTCACCGGGACAGGGCACAGATACGCAGTATTTT. It translates to CAISESPGQGTDTQYF.

V and J are TRBV5-1 and TRBJ2-7; 7 bases are a match to TRBD1. Trimming took 1 base from V and 6 from J; bases not matched to a gene: 10. There are 15 residues in the CDR3. Germline V gene lookup returns CDR1 SGHRS and CDR2 YFSETQ. In DNA, the CDR3 is TGCGCCAGCAGCTTGACCGCTACAGGGGTGGGCGAGCAGTACTTC. This codes for CASSLTATGVGEQYF.

This rearrangement joins TRBV29-1 to TRBJ2-7, with a possible D match to TRBD2 (6 bases). The CDR3 runs 13 residues. Between the trimmed V and J ends, which lost 3 bases and 3 bases, there was a span of 12 bases. The germline gives CDR1 SQVTM, CDR2 ANQGSEA. The CDR3 region has the DNA TGCAGCGTTGAGTCGGGGGAAGACTACGAGCAGTACTTC. The encoded protein is CSVESGEDYEQYF.

The chain joins TRBV4-2 to TRBJ1-2; D possibly corresponds to TRBD1 (6 bases). Germline V gene lookup returns CDR1 LGHNA and CDR2 YNFKEQ. The CDR3 totals 16 residues. V shed 0 bases and J shed 5 bases, with 16 bases lying between them. The CDR3 DNA reads TGTGCCAGCAGCCAAGATGGTGGGGGCGCGGGTTATGGCTACACCTTC. Its translation: CASSQDGGGAGYGYTF.